This T cell receptor (beta chain) was sequenced for a study of beta chain features in type 1 diabetes. Trimming pared 5 bases from V and 1 base from J, leaving 9 bases between. The CDR3 length is 14 residues. The germline gives CDR1 SEHNR, CDR2 FQNEAQ (reference sequence). Expressed TCRB transcripts were sequenced because the entire RNA isolate underwent reverse transcription. It was found that naive, central memory and regulatory T cell samples averaged roughly 3.5 million reads. TCRdb's copy holds only in-frame clones and misses some; the assay was immunoSEQ multiplex PCR. The data contain about 930,000 clones, 15% to 20% of them singletons. To note about this clone: Its cognate antigen is unknown.

The study's findings and limits: A closer apparent resemblance between naive, central memory and Treg TCRB repertoires was seen in patients than in healthy donors.

This sequence originates from a woman younger than 35 in good health. V gene TRBV7-9 combines with J gene TRBJ2-1; unclear D gene. The source material was naive CD4+ T cells from blood. CDR3 loop: CASSGKGSYNEQFF. The CDR3 region has the DNA TGTGCCAGCAGCGGAAAAGGGTCCTACAATGAGCAGTTCTTC. The whole variable domain, remainder taken from reference TRBV7-9 and TRBJ2-1, is DTGVSQNPRHKITKRGQNVTFRCDPISEHNRLYWYRQTLGQGPEFLTYFQNEAQLEKSRLLSDRFSAERPKGSFSTLEIQRTEQGDSAMYLCASSGKGSYNEQFFGPGTRLTVL.